This T cell receptor beta chain was retrieved from a study of blood T cell repertoires in COVID-19. About the study: Specimens from acute and convalescent COVID-19 originated in the United States, Italy and Spain. The cDNA or gDNA used as material had been derived from T cells, B-cell-depleted T cells, or PBMCs.

V shed 5 bases and J 6 bases; nucleotides not matched to a gene: 3. The germline V gene has CDR1 LNHDA and CDR2 SQIVND (reference sequence). The CDR3 has 13 amino acids. Sequencing used immunoSEQ multiplex PCR; TCRdb keeps in-frame clones, though not all of them. The sample records 210,000 or so clones, approximately 88% being singletons. The chain uses TRBV19 and TRBJ2-5; 10 nucleotides line up with TRBD2. This receptor was taken from a man in his forties or fifties with acute or convalescent COVID-19. The sample was peripheral blood. CDR3 bases: TGTGCCAGTAGTGCTAGCGGGGGCAAGACCCAGTACTTC. Translated: CASSASGGKTQYF.